This T cell receptor (beta chain) appears in the sequencing data of a study of cytomegalovirus exposure and HLA in healthy donors (TCRdb year 2017). For context, the study as a whole: An earlier analysis of approximately 640 of the donors reported roughly 300 Gb of sequence data and 100 million to 130 million unique TCR beta sequences from around 200 million T cells. An early release that covered some 630 HLA-typed donors contained about 300 gigabases of sequencing data and 80 million or so unique TCR sequences. Of the roughly 400 genotyped donors, over 70% fell in the genetic ancestry cluster associated with self-reported Caucasian donors. The study aimed to test whether signatures of past pathogen exposure could be identified by cataloging public T cell receptors. The T cell repertoires of 550 to 850 subjects were profiled by immunosequencing and related to cytomegalovirus serostatus. A separate validation cohort of 100 to 150 different subjects was used in addition to the roughly 670-subject first cohort. High-throughput TCR immunosequencing, statistical association of individual TCRs with disease status, and machine learning were combined to predict cytomegalovirus infection status. To study patterns of TCR occurrence, a later analysis re-analyzed previously published TCR beta repertoires from more than 550 donors and added high-resolution HLA genotyping. The later analysis used no new phenotypic data to find candidate immune exposures, relying instead on TCR beta sequences and their occurrence across donors. An earlier analysis of some 600 of the donors applied high-throughput TCR beta sequencing to assess whether each TCR beta V gene segment acted as functional or pseudogenic. Alongside the repertoire data, information on donor age, sex, ethnicity and CMV serostatus was compiled. A later genetic analysis used genome-wide SNP genotypes for about 65% of the 666 donors, treating that subset as a discovery cohort. Every discovery cohort repertoire had been produced on one sequencing platform. HLA typing covered class I and class II loci at four-digit resolution. The number of donors typed differed by locus, with roughly 629-640 for A, B, C, DRB1 and DQB1, 522 for DQA1, 606 for DPA1, and roughly 450 for DPB1. Roughly five DR-DQ haplotypes were treated as single units for association and clustering because of strong linkage in the cohort. Among 398 genotyped donors of the cohort, an average of approximately 240,000 unique TCR beta nucleotide sequences were sequenced per donor, roughly 18% of them non-productive. Broad study findings and their caveats: Correlated functional status among segregating V segments might be attributable to linkage disequilibrium, but an unknown experimental factor could not be ruled out. In a later analysis, TCR association rates were found to vary across HLA loci, with the most associated TCRs seen for DRB1 alleles and the fewest for HLA-C alleles. Several of the top co-occurrence clusters appeared to be linked to parvovirus B19, influenza, CMV and Epstein-Barr virus, according to a later analysis. In the study, some 180 TCR beta chains were listed as associated with cytomegalovirus. While some public TCRs were present in many individuals, most TCR sequences turned up only very rarely across donors. In a later analysis, HLA-associated TCR beta chains showed more clonal expansion and lower generation probabilities than non-associated chains that were equally common. According to the authors, the approach could potentially be generalized to other disease states and immunological phenotypes. Strong co-occurrence of HLA alleles, especially DR and DQ, made assigning TCR associations to individual alleles difficult. In vitro tests confirmed that a few of the cytomegalovirus-associated TCR beta chains recognize cytomegalovirus antigens. This cohort had only TCR beta chains sequenced, and the lack of alpha or paired-chain data limited which features could be detected. HLA typing was unavailable for some donors at each locus, so association tests used only the typed subset. In an earlier analysis of about 600 of the donors, most TCR beta V segments appeared in productive rearrangements about 87% or about 30% of the time, broadly matching IMGT annotations. The only immune exposure information available for the cohort was CMV serostatus. The classifier was reported to diagnose cytomegalovirus status with high specificity and sensitivity in both the original and validation cohorts. V-gene and J-gene trimming of TCR beta chains was associated with a missense DCLRE1C variant in a later genetic analysis, and the association was replicated in an independent cohort. A later genetic analysis reported fewer N-insertions in productive TCRs among donors in an Asian-associated ancestry cluster than the approximately 670-donor mean. In a later analysis, some 17,000 TCR beta sequences were associated with specific HLA alleles at a false discovery rate of 0.05. A later analysis found that most CMV-associated TCR beta chains appeared HLA-restricted, with HLA associations seemingly driven largely by CMV exposure. Because counts were too low, roughly 18 rarely observed V segments, including chromosome 9 orphons, were left out of the earlier analysis of 500 to 750 of the donors. A further reported finding was that TCR beta sequences accurately predicted the HLA-A and HLA-B alleles for most subjects in the first cohort. A cluster of highly shared sequence variants was judged likely to represent a technical artifact of the sequencing pipeline. Roughly uniform sequencing depth across donors was assumed in presence/absence analyses, although this assumption may not hold. The 87-base-pair reads could not distinguish some IMGT-functional V segments, including TRBV6-2 and TRBV6-3, so those segments were excluded.

Libraries were prepared through the immunoSEQ multiplex PCR assay. For the multiplex PCR, a mixture combining 60 forward primers for TCR Vbeta segments and 13 reverse primers for TCR Jbeta segments was used. The CDR3 region of rearranged TCR beta genes was amplified from genomic DNA by a multiplex PCR assay. On the Illumina HiSeq System, the amplified TCR beta libraries were sequenced as 87-base-pair reads. In the original analysis: A later analysis tallied roughly 76 million unique TCR beta chains across the 666 repertoires, and 10 million to 11 million of those chains were shared by two or more donors. Raw reads were error-corrected and collapsed into unique sequences with a nearest-neighbor algorithm that merged closely related sequences to remove PCR and sequencing errors. V, D and J gene segments were assigned by aligning CDR3 sequences to IMGT reference sequences. Each retained sequence needed at least a six-nucleotide match to both a V gene segment and a J gene segment. A rearrangement was called productive if the CDR3 had no stop codons and remained in frame with V and J, and every other rearrangement was called non-productive. CDR3 was defined according to IMGT convention as the region running from the second conserved V-encoded cysteine to the conserved J-encoded phenylalanine. The earlier analysis of about 500 of the donors excluded sequences that lacked an unambiguous match to a single V gene segment. An earlier analysis of under 750 of the donors called V segments functional above 56.7% productive rearrangements and segregating when the between-donor standard deviation exceeded 5%. A statistical classification framework was developed to diagnose cytomegalovirus status using the catalog of TCR beta chain sequences. In a later analysis, TCR nucleotide sequences were compared against IMGT/GENE-DB human TR gene sequences so that V and J genes could be assigned. A later analysis assigned CDR3 sequences and most-parsimonious VDJ recombination scenarios with the TCRdist pipeline. In a later analysis, every TCR beta chain was defined by the combination of its CDR3 amino acid sequence and its V-gene family, and reads without a unique V-gene family were dropped. To address suspected cross-contamination and a sequencing artifact, a later analysis removed some 620 highly shared, low-generation-probability nucleotide sequences. In a later analysis, a clonal expansion index was calculated for each public chain from normalized within-repertoire ranks of inferred template counts. In a later analysis, generation probabilities were computed using a VDJ recombination model fitted to out-of-frame rearrangements, and the results were checked against IGoR. In a later analysis, TCR-TCR, TCR-HLA and TCR-CMV co-occurrence was scored with hypergeometric tests, and a repertoire-size bias correction was applied to TCR pairs. To estimate false discovery rates, a later analysis permuted the HLA or CMV assignments 20 times. A later analysis grouped co-occurring TCRs with DBSCAN, adding TCRdist sequence similarity when clustering within HLA-allele-positive subsets. Co-occurrence clustering excluded repertoires with fewer than 30,000 or more than 120,000 public chains, plus five with anomalous nucleotide sharing. The clones in this table, taken by TCRdb from immuneACCESS, are in-frame only. Not every clone is retained; where verified, under half of the shortfall comes from an unresolved V gene, and the cause of the rest is unknown. D and trimming come from the DNA, and the V and J calls and clone size come from that table. For this sample there are about 160,000 clones; approximately 80% appear just once. The ten largest clonotypes hold around 7.7% of the sample.

The CDR3 runs 11 amino acids, cysteine and phenylalanine included. Of all the DNA, just the CDR3 is kept, 33 bases in frame from base 1. V lost 2 bases and J lost 7 bases; the stretch between them is 5 bases long. Sequences GTSNPN (CDR1) and SVGIG (CDR2) are obtained from the germline V gene (reference sequence). This clone was recorded only once. No antigen is known for it. No base quality values were provided; no much bigger clone lies one nucleotide off. The cohort consisted of approximately 670 healthy bone marrow donors. Cohort members were all nominally healthy when sampled, although unrecorded immune exposures were likely present. The donor tested CMV seropositive and was one of the 289 seropositive cohort members. Each donor provided a peripheral blood sample, and peripheral blood mononuclear cells were used for TCR beta sequencing. The Qiagen DNeasy Blood Extraction Kit was used to extract genomic DNA from the blood cell samples.

Specimen: PBMCs. The V and J segments used are TRBV30 and TRBJ2-2, with the D gene not clear enough to name. The receptor was isolated from a woman in her thirties in good health and CMV-seropositive. The sequenced DNA: TGTGCCTGGAGTTCCAGCGGGGAGCTGTTTTTT. It translates as CAWSSSGELFF.